Following are 30 T cell receptor beta chains from one sample sequenced in a study of blood T cell repertoires in COVID-19 (dated by TCRdb to the early 2020s). Library preparation used the immunoSEQ multiplex PCR assay. TCRdb took over this immuneACCESS table, retaining in-frame rearrangements with V and J assigned. Such tables are incomplete; in checked studies, under half of the missing clones stem from an unresolved V gene, and the remainder is unexplained. This sample has roughly 150,000 clones in its table, and around 92% of those were observed once. 2.5% to 3% of the sample belongs to the ten largest clones. Sequencing used peripheral blood. Every receptor here comes from a man aged 60-69 years with acute or convalescent COVID-19.

V and J are TRBV5-8 and TRBJ1-5; D may be TRBD1 (6 bases). Trimming shortened V by 0 bases and J by 0 bases, and 16 bases separated the two germline ends. Germline assignment: CDR1 SGHTS and CDR2 YDEGEE. The CDR3 sequence is 18 residues long. The chain's CDR3 is CASSLALQGFSSNQPQHF. CDR3 nucleotide sequence: TGTGCCAGCAGCTTGGCGTTACAGGGTTTCTCTAGCAATCAGCCCCAGCATTTT.

The genes are TRBV2 and TRBJ2-7; tentatively, D is TRBD1 (6 bases). In germline, CDR1 is SNHLY, CDR2 FYNNEI. V was cut by 4 bases and J by 3 bases, with 13 bases left in between. CDR3 length equals 14 residues. For the CDR3, the DNA is TGTGCCAGCAGTGGGCAGGGGAAAGTCTACGAGCAGTACTTC. This encodes CASSGQGKVYEQYF.

Points on this clone: In the same sample, other DNA sequences code for this CDR3. The chain joins TRBV18 to TRBJ1-1; D is ambiguous. Between the trimmed V and J ends, which lost 2 bases and 5 bases, there was a span of 12 bases. This CDR3 has 14 residues. Per germline, CDR1 KGHSH and CDR2 LQKENI. The CDR3 reads CASSPSREGTEAFF. As DNA, the CDR3 is TGTGCCAGCTCACCATCCCGGGAAGGGACTGAAGCTTTCTTT.

This clone appeared once. The chain joins TRBV21-1 to TRBJ1-1. TRBV21-1 is noted as a pseudogene. The CDR3 is 12 residues long. The CDR3 spells CASSKVRTEAFF. CDR3 DNA: TGTGCCAGCAGCAAAGTTCGCACTGAAGCTTTCTTT.

The rearrangement uses TRBV19 and TRBJ2-7, with TRBD1 identical over 9 bases. The germline CDR1 and CDR2 sequences are LNHDA and SQIVND (reference sequence). V was clipped by 2 bases and J by 3 bases; unmatched bases: 14. The CDR3 covers 18 residues. CDR3 in amino acids: CASSIYGPGQGRDYEQYF. CDR3 nucleotides: TGTGCCAGTAGTATATACGGGCCGGGACAGGGCAGAGACTACGAGCAGTACTTC. The variable domain in full, completed from reference TRBV19 and TRBJ2-7, reads DGGITQSPKYLFRKEGQNVTLSCEQNLNHDAMYWYRQDPGQGLRLIYYSQIVNDFQKGDIAEGYSVSREKKESFPLTVTSAQKNPTAFYLCASSIYGPGQGRDYEQYFGPGTRLTVT.

CDR3 residues: CATSRDRERYGYTF. Here the CDR3 DNA reads TGTGCCACCAGCAGAGATCGAGAGCGCTATGGCTACACCTTC. The V call is TRBV15, the J call TRBJ1-2; D unclear. The germline V gene has CDR1 LNHNV and CDR2 YYDKDF (reference sequence). The CDR3 loop spans 14 amino acids. Trimming took off 0 bases at V and 4 bases at J, with 9 bases between the two ends.

J is TRBJ2-1 and V is TRBV24-1; maybe TRBD1 (6 bases). Deletions cut 6 bases from V and 4 bases from J, with 12 bases between. Per the germline V gene, CDR1 is KGHDR and CDR2 is SFDVKD. There are 14 residues in the CDR3. The CDR3 nucleotides read TGTGCCACCAGTCCGGGACACCCATACAATGAGCAGTTCTTC. Translating gives CATSPGHPYNEQFF.

The V gene is TRBV25-1, the J gene TRBJ1-6; D may be TRBD1 (5 bases). The germline V gene encodes CDR1 MGHDK and CDR2 SYGVNS. The V end was cut by 5 bases, the J end by 14 bases, with 22 bases between. The CDR3 totals 15 residues. The CDR3 DNA is TGTGCCAGCAGTCCCTTTGGGACGGGAGCTAGGGCCCTCCACTTT. This gives the protein CASSPFGTGARALHF.

V is TRBV5-1 and J is TRBJ2-2, with a possible D match to TRBD1 (6 bases). Deletions cut 4 bases from V and 4 bases from J, with 11 bases between. The CDR3 contains 14 residues. CDR1 is SGHRS and CDR2 is YFSETQ in the germline V gene. CDR3 sequence (DNA): TGCGCCAGCAGCCCGGGGACACCCACCGGGGAGCTGTTTTTT. Translated, it gives CASSPGTPTGELFF.

This chain connects TRBV7-9 to TRBJ1-5; a possible D gene is TRBD1 (5 bases). V lost 1 base and J lost 7, with 8 bases in between. The CDR3 extends over 13 amino acids. Germline lookup yields CDR1 SEHNR and CDR2 FQNEAQ (reference sequence). The CDR3 protein is CASSLGGWQPQHF. In nucleotides, the CDR3 is TGTGCCAGCAGCTTAGGGGGCTGGCAGCCCCAGCATTTT.

This chain joins TRBV6-4 and TRBJ1-1; TRBD1 is a possible D gene (6 bases). The CDR3 extends over 13 amino acids. Germline loops: CDR1 MRHNA, CDR2 SNTAGT. V was cut by 6 bases and J by 1 base, with 9 bases left in between. In DNA, the CDR3 is TGTGCCAGCAGACAGGGTCAGAACACTGAAGCTTTCTTT. Translating gives CASRQGQNTEAFF.

This clone has only a few counts. The chain has TRBV7-9 and TRBJ1-1, with TRBD1 matching over 9 bases. This CDR3 is built from 14 residues. Germline lookup yields CDR1 SEHNR and CDR2 FQNEAQ (reference sequence). The junction had 5 bases not matched to a gene; V was cut back by 5 bases and J by 4 bases. This chain's CDR3 is CASSLPGQGTEAFF. The CDR3 DNA sequence: TGTGCCAGCAGCCTGCCGGGACAGGGCACTGAAGCTTTCTTT.

CDR3 amino acids: CASRPSGGITGELFF. CDR3 nucleotides: TGTGCCAGCAGACCTAGCGGGGGCATAACCGGGGAGCTGTTTTTT. The chain is built from TRBV6-5 and TRBJ2-2; 10 positions match TRBD2. The CDR3 totals 15 residues. Germline CDR1 is MNHEY and CDR2 is SVGAGI. V shed 6 bases and J 5 bases; nucleotides not matched to a gene: 6.

This chain connects TRBV6-4 to TRBJ1-1; D is unresolved. Trimming shortened V by 1 base and J by 4 bases, and 22 bases separated the two germline ends. This CDR3 is 18 amino acids long. Per germline, CDR1 MRHNA and CDR2 SNTAGT. The CDR3 bases are TGTGCCAGCAGTGACTTAACACCTTCCGGAGCGAGGAGCACTGAAGCTTTCTTT. This translates into CASSDLTPSGARSTEAFF.

The rearrangement joins TRBV19 to TRBJ1-5; TRBD1 matches at 7 bases. Germline assignment: CDR1 LNHDA and CDR2 SQIVND (reference sequence). This CDR3 is built from 17 residues. J was trimmed by 11 bases and V by 1 base; bases with no gene match: 17. CDR3 sequence (DNA): TGTGCCAGTAGTATAGGGTGGGAAGGGGGCTCCGTAAAAGCCCAGCATTTT. This encodes CASSIGWEGGSVKAQHF.

The DNA of the CDR3 is TGTGCCAGCAGTTTATACCCAGGGGGGAACACTGAAGCTTTCTTT. Residues: CASSLYPGGNTEAFF. The chain carries TRBV27 and TRBJ1-1, with 7 bases that match TRBD1. CDR1 and CDR2 from the germline V gene are MNHEY and SMNVEV (reference sequence). The CDR3 has 15 amino acids. Trimming at V came to 1 base and at J to 1 base, leaving 3 bases not matched to a gene.

The V and J genes are TRBV6-6 and TRBJ1-1; TRBD1 matches 7 bases. Germline V gene data show CDR1 as MNHNY and CDR2 as SVGAGI (reference sequence). CDR3 length: 14 residues. The junction had 14 bases not matched to a gene; V was cut back by 10 bases and J by 6 bases. The CDR3: CATGLRQGSAEAFF. The CDR3 DNA follows: TGTGCCACCGGACTCAGACAGGGATCCGCTGAAGCTTTCTTT.

The chain combines TRBV6-5 with TRBJ2-7; 10 bases fit TRBD1. Unmatched junction bases numbered 9, after V lost 6 bases and J lost 4 bases. CDR1 MNHEY and CDR2 SVGAGI come from the germline V gene. CDR3 length: 15 amino acids. DNA for the CDR3: TGTGCCAGCAGGATTGGACCGGGACAGGGGTACGAGCAGTACTTC. Protein: CASRIGPGQGYEQYF.

The chain carries TRBV5-6 and TRBJ1-2, with a tentative D call TRBD1 (5 bases). Germline CDR1 is SGHDT and CDR2 is YYEEEE. The CDR3 runs to 13 residues. The V end lost 2 bases, the J end lost 5 bases, and 10 bases lay between the germline ends. The DNA for the CDR3 is TGTGCCAGCAGCTTCCCAGGGTTATATGGCTACACCTTC. Translating it yields CASSFPGLYGYTF.

The chain joins TRBV4-2 to TRBJ1-5; D is unclear. This CDR3 spans 15 amino acids. Germline CDR1 LGHNA, CDR2 YNFKEQ. Trimming took off 1 base at V and 3 bases at J, with 10 bases between the two ends. The CDR3 nucleotides read TGTGCCAGCAGCCAAGCGCCGGGAGACAATCAGCCCCAGCATTTT. Protein sequence: CASSQAPGDNQPQHF.

J is TRBJ1-6 and V is TRBV18, with D unresolved. V was trimmed by 5 bases and J by 0 bases, leaving 11 bases between them. This CDR3 comprises 16 residues. Germline V gene lookup returns CDR1 KGHSH and CDR2 LQKENI. Here the CDR3 DNA reads TGTGCCAGCTCAATCCAGGCACGCTCCTATAATTCACCCCTCCACTTT. Its translation is CASSIQARSYNSPLHF.

V gene TRBV4-1 combines with J gene TRBJ1-2, with D possibly TRBD1 on 6 matching bases. Trimming cost V 1 base and J 0 bases, with 12 bases left between them. The CDR3 totals 16 residues. Germline values: CDR1 MGHRA, CDR2 YSYEKL. This CDR3 is CASSQAGTIANYGYTF. The CDR3 coding sequence is TGCGCCAGCAGCCAAGCAGGGACAATAGCTAACTATGGCTACACCTTC.

V usage is TRBV7-9 and J usage is TRBJ2-7; 7 bases map to TRBD2. Germline V gene data show CDR1 as SEHNR and CDR2 as FQNEAQ (reference sequence). The ends lost 1 base at V and 4 bases at J; junction bases unmatched: 7. The CDR3 is 15 residues long. The CDR3 loop reads CASSLGQGGYYEQYF. The CDR3 DNA reads as TGTGCCAGCAGCTTAGGGCAGGGAGGGTATTACGAGCAGTACTTC.

The chain couples TRBV18 to TRBJ2-7; D may be TRBD2 (6 bases). V lost 6 bases and J lost 7, with 10 bases in between. Germline CDR1 is KGHSH and CDR2 is LQKENI. CDR3 size: 11 residues. The DNA for the CDR3 is TGTGCCAGCTCTCAAGGGAGGGAGCAGTACTTC. It specifies CASSQGREQYF.

This clone was seen ten or more times. The V gene is TRBV6-1, the J gene TRBJ2-7; D ambiguous. Trimming cost V 0 bases and J 2 bases, with 8 bases left between them. Germline V CDR1 and CDR2: MNHNS, SASEGT. This CDR3 is built from 14 residues. In nucleotides, the CDR3 is TGTGCCAGCAGTGAAGCACCCGAGGCCTACGAGCAGTACTTC. It yields the protein CASSEAPEAYEQYF.

The chain combines TRBV30 with TRBJ1-1, with D possibly being TRBD1 (5 bases). CDR1 and CDR2 (germline): GTSNPN, SVGIG (reference sequence). This CDR3 is built from 13 residues. V was clipped by 4 bases and J by 4 bases, with 13 bases between them. CDR3 protein: CAWKTQGGTEAFF. CDR3 sequence (DNA): TGTGCCTGGAAAACCCAGGGAGGCACTGAAGCTTTCTTT.

In nucleotides, the CDR3 is TGTGCCAGCAGTTACCAAGTGACGGGGAAATTAGGTGGCTACACCTTC. It codes for CASSYQVTGKLGGYTF. This chain uses TRBV6-5 with TRBJ1-2, with D unresolved. Trimming shortened V by 2 bases and J by 7 bases, and 20 bases separated the two germline ends. The CDR3 has 16 amino acids. The germline gives CDR1 MNHEY, CDR2 SVGAGI.

This chain uses TRBV18 with TRBJ1-2; perhaps TRBD1 as D (6 bases). This CDR3 comprises 13 residues. CDR1 is KGHSH, CDR2 LQKENI, per germline. Trimming took off 3 bases at V and 4 bases at J, with 9 bases between the two ends. Here the CDR3 reads CASSPKDSYGYTF. CDR3 bases: TGTGCCAGCTCACCCAAGGACAGCTATGGCTACACCTTC.

V is TRBV4-2 and J is TRBJ1-2; 7 nucleotides align to TRBD1. Trimming took 2 bases from V and 8 from J; bases not matched to a gene: 14. Germline lookup yields CDR1 LGHNA and CDR2 YNFKEQ. The CDR3 extends over 16 amino acids. CDR3 sequence (DNA): TGTGCCAGCAGCCAACCCCTGACAGGGACACTATGGGGCTACACCTTC. This translates into CASSQPLTGTLWGYTF.

The CDR3, as DNA: TGTGCCAGCAGCGGGCCGACAGGGGGAGCCTTCTATGGCTACACCTTC. The encoded protein is CASSGPTGGAFYGYTF. This rearrangement joins TRBV5-7 to TRBJ1-2; 9 nucleotides agree with TRBD1. TRBV5-7 is treated as an ORF (open reading frame) with a function not yet certain. CDR3 size: 16 residues. The junction had 11 bases not matched to a gene; V was cut back by 4 bases and J by 4 bases.